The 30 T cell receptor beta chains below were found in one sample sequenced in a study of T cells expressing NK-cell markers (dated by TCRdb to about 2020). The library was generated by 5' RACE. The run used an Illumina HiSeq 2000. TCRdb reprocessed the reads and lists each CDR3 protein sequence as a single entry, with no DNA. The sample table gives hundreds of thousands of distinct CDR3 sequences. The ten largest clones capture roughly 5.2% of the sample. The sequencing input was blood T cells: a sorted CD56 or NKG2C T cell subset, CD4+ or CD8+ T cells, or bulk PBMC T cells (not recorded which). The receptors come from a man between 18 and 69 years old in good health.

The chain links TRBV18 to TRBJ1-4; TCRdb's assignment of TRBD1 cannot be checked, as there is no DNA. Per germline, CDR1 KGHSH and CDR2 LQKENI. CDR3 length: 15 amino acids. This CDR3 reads CASSPSGGGVEKLFF.

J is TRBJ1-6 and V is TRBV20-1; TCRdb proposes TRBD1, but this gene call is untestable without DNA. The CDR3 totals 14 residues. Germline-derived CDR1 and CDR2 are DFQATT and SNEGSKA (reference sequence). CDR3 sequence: CSAPRTGVNSPLHF.

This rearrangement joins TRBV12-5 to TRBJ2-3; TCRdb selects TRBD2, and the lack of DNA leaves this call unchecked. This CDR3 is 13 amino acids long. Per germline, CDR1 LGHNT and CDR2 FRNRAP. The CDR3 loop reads CASGPLWVDTQYF.

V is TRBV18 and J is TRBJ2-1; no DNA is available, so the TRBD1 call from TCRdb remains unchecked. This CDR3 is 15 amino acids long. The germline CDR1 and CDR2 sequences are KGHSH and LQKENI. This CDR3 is CASSPRRGRGDEQFF.

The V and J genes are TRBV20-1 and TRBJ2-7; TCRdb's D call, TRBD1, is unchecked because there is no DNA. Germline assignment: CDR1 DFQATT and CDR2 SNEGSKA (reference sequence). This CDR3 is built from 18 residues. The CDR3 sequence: CSARSGPRGQTYPYEQYF.

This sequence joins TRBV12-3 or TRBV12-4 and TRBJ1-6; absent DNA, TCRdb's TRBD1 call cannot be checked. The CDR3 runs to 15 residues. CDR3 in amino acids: CASSSRLQGNSPLHF.

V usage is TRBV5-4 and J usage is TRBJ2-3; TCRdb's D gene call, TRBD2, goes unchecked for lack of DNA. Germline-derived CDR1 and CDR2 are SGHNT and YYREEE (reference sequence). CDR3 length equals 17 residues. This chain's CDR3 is CASSVEASGGAADTQYF.

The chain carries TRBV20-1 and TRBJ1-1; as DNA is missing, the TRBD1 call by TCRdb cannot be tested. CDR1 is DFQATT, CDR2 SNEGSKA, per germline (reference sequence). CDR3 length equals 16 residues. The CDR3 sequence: CSAPPSLAIVNTEAFF.

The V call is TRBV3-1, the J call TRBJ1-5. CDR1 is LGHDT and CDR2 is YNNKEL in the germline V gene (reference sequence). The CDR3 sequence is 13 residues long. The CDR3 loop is CASSQDFRRPQHF.

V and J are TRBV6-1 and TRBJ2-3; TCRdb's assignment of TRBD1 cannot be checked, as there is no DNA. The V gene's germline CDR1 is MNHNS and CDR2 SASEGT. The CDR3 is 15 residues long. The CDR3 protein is CASKNRPASTDTQYF.

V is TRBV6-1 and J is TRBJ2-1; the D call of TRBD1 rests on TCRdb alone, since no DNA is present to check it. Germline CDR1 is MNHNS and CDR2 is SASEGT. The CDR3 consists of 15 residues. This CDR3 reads CASSVGGVSYNEQFF.

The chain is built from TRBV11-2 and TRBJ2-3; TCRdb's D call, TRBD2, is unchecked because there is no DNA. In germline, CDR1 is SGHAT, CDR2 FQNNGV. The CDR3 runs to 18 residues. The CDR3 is CASSPLGTKRGGSDTQYF.

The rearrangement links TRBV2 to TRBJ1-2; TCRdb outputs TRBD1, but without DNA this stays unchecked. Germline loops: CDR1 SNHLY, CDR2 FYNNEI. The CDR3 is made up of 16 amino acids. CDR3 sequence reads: CASSESLPGQGHGYTF.

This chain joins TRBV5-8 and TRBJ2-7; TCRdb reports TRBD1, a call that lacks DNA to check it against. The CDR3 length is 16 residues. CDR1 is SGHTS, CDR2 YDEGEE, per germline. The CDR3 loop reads CASSFGLQGARYEQYF.

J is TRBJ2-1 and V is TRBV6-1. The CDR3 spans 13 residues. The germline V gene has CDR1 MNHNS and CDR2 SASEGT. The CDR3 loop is CASLSLSYNEQFF.

This chain's CDR3 is CASSLEGWGQPTQYF. This chain uses TRBV7-9 with TRBJ2-3; TCRdb returns TRBD1, unconfirmable since there is no DNA. Germline CDR1 and CDR2: SEHNR and FQNEAQ (reference sequence). This CDR3 contains 15 residues.

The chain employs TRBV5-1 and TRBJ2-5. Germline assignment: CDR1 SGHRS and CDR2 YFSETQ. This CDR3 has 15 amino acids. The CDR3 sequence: CASSWQGGYQETQYF.

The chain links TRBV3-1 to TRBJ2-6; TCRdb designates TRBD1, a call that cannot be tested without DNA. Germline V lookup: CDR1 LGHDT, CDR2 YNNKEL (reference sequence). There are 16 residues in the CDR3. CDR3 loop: CASSLWRGAGANVLTF.

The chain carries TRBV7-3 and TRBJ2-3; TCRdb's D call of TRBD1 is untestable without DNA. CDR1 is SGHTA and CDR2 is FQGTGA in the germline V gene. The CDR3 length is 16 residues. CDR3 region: CASSPRTGETTDTQYF.

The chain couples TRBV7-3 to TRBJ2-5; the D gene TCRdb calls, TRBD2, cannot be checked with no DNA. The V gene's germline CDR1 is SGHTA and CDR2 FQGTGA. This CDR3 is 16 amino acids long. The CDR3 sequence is CATLGQLAGPSSSTYF.

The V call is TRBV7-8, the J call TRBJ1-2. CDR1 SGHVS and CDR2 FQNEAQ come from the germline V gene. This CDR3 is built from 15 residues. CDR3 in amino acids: CASSLGERKTYGYTF.

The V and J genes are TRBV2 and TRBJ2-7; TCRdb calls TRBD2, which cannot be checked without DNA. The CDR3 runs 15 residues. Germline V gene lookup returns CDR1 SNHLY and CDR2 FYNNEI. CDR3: CASSLLAGVRSEQYF.

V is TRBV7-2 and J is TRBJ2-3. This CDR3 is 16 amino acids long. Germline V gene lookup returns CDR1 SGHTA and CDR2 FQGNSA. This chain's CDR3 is CASSLFLAFSTDTQYF. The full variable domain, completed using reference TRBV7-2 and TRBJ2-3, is GAGVSQSPSNKVTEKGKDVELRCDPISGHTALYWYRQSLGQGLEFLIYFQGNSAPDKSGLPSDRFSAERTGGSVSTLTIQRTQQEDSAVYLCASSLFLAFSTDTQYFGPGTRLTVL.

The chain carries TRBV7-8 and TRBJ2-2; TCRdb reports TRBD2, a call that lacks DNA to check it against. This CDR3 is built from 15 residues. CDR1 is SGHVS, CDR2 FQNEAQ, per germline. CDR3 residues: CASSLALAGTGELFF.

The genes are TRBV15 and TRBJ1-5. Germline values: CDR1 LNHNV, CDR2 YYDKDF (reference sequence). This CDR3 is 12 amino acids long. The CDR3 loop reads CATRESNQPQHF.

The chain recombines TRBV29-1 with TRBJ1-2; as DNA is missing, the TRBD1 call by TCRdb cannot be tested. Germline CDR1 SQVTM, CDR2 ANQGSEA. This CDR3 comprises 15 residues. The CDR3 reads CSVEGTGGPNYGYTF.

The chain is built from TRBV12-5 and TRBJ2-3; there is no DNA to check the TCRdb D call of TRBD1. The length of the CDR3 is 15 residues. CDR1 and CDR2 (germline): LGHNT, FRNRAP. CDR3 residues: CASGLYRGRVDTQYF.

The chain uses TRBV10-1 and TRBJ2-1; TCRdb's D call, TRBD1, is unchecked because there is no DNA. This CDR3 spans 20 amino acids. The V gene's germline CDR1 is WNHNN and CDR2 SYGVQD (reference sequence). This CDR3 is CASSESGRDRPESSYNEQFF.

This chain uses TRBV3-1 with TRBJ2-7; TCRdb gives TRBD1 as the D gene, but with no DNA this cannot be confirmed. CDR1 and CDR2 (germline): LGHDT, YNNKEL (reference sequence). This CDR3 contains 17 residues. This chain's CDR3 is CASSPYGSTGSGYEQYF.

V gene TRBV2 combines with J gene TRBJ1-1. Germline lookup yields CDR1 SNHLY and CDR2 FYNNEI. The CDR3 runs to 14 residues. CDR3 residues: CASSVLRDNTEAFF.